This T cell receptor (beta chain) was profiled in a study of blood T cell repertoires in COVID-19. Profiling relied on immunoSEQ multiplex PCR, and the TCRdb table lists in-frame clones only, not all of them. The table has roughly 75,000 clones, about 90% seen once; the top ten hold roughly 18%. This CDR3 contains 14 residues. Trimming cost V 10 bases and J 4 bases; bases outside gene matches: 9. Germline V gene sequence: CDR1 SNHLY, CDR2 FYNNEI. The material sequenced was peripheral blood. The TCR comes from a man at least 80 years old in a cohort sampled during active COVID-19. This chain connects TRBV2 to TRBJ2-2, with 7 positions matching TRBD1. The CDR3 DNA follows: TGTGCCACAGGCAGGGGGACGGGCACCGGGGAGCTGTTTTTT. It codes for CATGRGTGTGELFF.